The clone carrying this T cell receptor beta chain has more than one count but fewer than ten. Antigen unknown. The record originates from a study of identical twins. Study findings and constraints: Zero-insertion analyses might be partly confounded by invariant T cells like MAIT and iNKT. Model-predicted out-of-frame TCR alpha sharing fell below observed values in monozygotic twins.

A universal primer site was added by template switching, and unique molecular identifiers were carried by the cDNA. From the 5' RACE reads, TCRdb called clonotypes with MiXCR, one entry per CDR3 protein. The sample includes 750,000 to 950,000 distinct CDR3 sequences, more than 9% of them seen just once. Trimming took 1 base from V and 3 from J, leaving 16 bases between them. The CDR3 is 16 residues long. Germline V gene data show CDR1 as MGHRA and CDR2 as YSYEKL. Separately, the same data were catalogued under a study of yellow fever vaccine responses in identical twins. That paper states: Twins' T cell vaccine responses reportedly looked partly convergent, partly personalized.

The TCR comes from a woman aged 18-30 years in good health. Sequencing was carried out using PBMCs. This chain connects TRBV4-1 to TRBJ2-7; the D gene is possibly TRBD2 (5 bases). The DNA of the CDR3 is TGCGCCAGCAGCCAAGTTGCGGGCCCGACCCTCTACGAGCAGTACTTC. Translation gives CASSQVAGPTLYEQYF.